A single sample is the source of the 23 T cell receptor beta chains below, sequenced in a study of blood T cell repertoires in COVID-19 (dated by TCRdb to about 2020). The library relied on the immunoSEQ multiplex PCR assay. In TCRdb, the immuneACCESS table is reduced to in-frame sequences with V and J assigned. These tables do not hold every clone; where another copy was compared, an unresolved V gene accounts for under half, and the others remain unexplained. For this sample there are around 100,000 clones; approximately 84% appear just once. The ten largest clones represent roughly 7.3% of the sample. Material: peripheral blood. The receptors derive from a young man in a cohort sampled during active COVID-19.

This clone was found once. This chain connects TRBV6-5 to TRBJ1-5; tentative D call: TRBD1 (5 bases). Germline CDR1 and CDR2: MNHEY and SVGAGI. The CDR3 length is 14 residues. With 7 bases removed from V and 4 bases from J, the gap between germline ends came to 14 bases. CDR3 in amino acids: CASTSGRGNQPQHF. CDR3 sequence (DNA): TGTGCCAGCACCTCCGGACGGGGGAATCAGCCCCAGCATTTT.

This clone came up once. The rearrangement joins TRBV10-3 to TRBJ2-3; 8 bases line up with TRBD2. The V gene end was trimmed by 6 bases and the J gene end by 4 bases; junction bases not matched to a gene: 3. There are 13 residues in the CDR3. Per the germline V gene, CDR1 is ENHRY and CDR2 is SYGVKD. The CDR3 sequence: CAISGGAADTQYF. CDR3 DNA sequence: TGTGCCATCAGCGGGGGGGCCGCAGATACGCAGTATTTT.

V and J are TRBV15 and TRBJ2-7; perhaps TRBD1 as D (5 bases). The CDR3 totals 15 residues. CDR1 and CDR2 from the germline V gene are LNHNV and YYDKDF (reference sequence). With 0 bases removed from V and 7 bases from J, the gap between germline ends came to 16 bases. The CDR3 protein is CATSRDSTGPSEQYF. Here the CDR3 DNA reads TGTGCCACCAGCAGAGATTCAACAGGACCATCAGAGCAGTACTTC.

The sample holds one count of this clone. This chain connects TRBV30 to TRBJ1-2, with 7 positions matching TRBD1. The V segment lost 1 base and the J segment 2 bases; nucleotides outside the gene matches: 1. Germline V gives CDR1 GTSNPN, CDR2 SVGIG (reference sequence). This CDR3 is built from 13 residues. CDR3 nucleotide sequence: TGTGCCTGGAGTGACAGGGGAAACTATGGCTACACCTTC. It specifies CAWSDRGNYGYTF.

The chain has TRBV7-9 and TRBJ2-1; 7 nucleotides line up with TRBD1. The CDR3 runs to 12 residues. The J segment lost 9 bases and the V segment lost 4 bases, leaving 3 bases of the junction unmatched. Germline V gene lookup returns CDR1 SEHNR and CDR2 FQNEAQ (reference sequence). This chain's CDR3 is CASSSGQLEQFF. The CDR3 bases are TGTGCCAGCAGCTCGGGACAGCTTGAGCAGTTCTTC.

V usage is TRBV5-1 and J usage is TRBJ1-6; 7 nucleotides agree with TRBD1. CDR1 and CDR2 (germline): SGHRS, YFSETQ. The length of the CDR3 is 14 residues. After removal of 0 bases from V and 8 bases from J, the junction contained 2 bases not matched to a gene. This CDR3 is CASSLGQGDSPLHF. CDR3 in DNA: TGCGCCAGCAGCTTGGGACAGGGAGATTCACCCCTCCACTTT. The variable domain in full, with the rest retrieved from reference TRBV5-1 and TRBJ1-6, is KAGVTQTPRYLIKTRGQQVTLSCSPISGHRSVSWYQQTPGQGLQFLFEYFSETQRNKGNFPGRFSGRQFSNSRSEMNVSTLELGDSALYLCASSLGQGDSPLHFGNGTRLTVT.

As DNA, the CDR3 is TGTGCCAGCAGTACAGGGGGCTGGGGCACCGGGGAGCTGTTTTTT. Its protein product is CASSTGGWGTGELFF. The chain links TRBV6-5 to TRBJ2-2; 9 bases agree with TRBD1. Germline values: CDR1 MNHEY, CDR2 SVGAGI. The CDR3 runs to 15 residues. Trimming at V came to 5 bases and at J to 4 bases, leaving 5 bases not matched to a gene.

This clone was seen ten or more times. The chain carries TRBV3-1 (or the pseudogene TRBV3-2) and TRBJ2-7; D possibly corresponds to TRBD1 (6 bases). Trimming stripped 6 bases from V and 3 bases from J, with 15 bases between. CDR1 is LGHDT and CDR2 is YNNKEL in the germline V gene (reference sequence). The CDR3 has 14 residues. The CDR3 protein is CASRRSGDNYEQYF. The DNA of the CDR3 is TGTGCCAGCAGGCGTTCCGGGGACAACTACGAGCAGTACTTC.

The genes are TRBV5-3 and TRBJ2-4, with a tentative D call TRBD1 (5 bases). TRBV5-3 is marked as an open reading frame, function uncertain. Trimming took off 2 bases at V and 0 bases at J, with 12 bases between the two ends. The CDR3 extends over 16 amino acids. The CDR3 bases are TGTGCCAGAAGCTTTGGGGCTCTCCTAGCCAAAAACATTCAGTACTTC. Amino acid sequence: CARSFGALLAKNIQYF.

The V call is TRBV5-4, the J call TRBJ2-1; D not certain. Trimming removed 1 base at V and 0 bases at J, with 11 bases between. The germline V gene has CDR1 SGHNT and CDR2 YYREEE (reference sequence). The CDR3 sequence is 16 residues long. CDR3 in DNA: TGTGCCAGCAGCTTGCCCCACAGCAGCTCCTACAATGAGCAGTTCTTC. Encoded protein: CASSLPHSSSYNEQFF.

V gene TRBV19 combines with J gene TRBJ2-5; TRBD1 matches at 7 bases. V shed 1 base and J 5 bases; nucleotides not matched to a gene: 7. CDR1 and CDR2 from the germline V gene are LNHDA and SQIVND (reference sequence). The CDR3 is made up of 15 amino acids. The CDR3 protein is CASSIGDRVGETQYF. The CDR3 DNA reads TGTGCCAGTAGTATAGGTGACAGGGTGGGGGAGACCCAGTACTTC.

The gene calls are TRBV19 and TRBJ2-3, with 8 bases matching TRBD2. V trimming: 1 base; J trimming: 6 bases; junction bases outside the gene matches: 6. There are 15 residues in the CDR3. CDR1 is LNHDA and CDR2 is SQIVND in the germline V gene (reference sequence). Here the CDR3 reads CASSIGGGPRDTQYF. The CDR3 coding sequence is TGTGCCAGTAGTATAGGCGGGGGGCCGAGGGATACGCAGTATTTT.

DNA of the CDR3: TGTGCCACCGGACCGGGACTAGCGGAACTCACAGATACGCAGTATTTT. Its protein is CATGPGLAELTDTQYF. The chain has TRBV24-1 and TRBJ2-3; 11 bases agree with TRBD2. There are 16 residues in the CDR3. Germline V gene data show CDR1 as KGHDR and CDR2 as SFDVKD. V was clipped by 9 bases and J by 2 bases; unmatched bases: 9.

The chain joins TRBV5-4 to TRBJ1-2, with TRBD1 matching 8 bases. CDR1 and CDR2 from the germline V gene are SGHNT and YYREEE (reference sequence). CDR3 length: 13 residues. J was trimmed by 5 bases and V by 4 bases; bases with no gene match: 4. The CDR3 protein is CASSIQGVYGYTF. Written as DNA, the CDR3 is TGTGCCAGCAGCATACAGGGGGTATATGGCTACACCTTC. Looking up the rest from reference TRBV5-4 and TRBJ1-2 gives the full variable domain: ETGVTQSPTHLIKTRGQQVTLRCSSQSGHNTVSWYQQALGQGPQFIFQYYREEENGRGNFPPRFSGLQFPNYSSELNVNALELDDSALYLCASSIQGVYGYTFGSGTRLTVV.

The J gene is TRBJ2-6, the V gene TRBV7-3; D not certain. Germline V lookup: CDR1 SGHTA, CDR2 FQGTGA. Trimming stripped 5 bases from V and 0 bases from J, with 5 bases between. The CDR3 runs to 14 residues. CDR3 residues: CASSPNSGANVLTF. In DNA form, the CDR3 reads TGTGCCAGCAGCCCTAACTCTGGGGCCAACGTCCTGACTTTC. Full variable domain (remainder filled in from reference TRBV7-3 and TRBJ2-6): GAGVSQTPSNKVTEKGKYVELRCDPISGHTALYWYRQSLGQGPEFLIYFQGTGAADDSGLPNDRFFAVRPEGSVSTLKIQRTERGDSAVYLCASSPNSGANVLTFGAGSRLTVL.

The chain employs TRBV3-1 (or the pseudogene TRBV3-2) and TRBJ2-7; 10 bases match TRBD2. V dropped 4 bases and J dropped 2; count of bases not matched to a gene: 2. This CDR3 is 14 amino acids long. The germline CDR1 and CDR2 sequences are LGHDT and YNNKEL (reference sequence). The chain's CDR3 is CASSPGLAAYEQYF. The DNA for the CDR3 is TGTGCCAGCAGCCCCGGACTAGCGGCCTACGAGCAGTACTTC.

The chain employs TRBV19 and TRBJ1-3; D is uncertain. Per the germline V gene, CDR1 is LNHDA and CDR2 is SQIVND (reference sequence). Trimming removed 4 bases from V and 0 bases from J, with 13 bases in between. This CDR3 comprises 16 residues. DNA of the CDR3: TGTGCCAGTAGTAAGAATCGGGAAAGCTCTGGAAACACCATATATTTT. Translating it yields CASSKNRESSGNTIYF.

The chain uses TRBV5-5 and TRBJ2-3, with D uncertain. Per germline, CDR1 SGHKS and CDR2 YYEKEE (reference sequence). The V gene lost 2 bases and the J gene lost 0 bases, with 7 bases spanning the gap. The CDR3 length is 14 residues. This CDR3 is CASSFRTSTDTQYF. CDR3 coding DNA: TGTGCCAGCAGCTTTCGCACTAGCACAGATACGCAGTATTTT.

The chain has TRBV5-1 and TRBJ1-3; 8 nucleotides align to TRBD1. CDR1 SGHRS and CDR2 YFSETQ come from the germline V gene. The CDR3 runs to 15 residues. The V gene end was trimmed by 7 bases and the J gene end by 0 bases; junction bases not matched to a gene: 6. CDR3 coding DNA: TGCGCCAGCGGCGAGACAGGGGCCTCTGGAAACACCATATATTTT. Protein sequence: CASGETGASGNTIYF.

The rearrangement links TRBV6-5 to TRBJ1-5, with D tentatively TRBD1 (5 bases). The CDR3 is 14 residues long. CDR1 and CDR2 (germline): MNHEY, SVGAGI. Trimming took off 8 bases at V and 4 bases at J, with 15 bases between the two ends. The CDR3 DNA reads TGTGCCAGCGGTCCAGGGCAGAGAAATCAGCCCCAGCATTTT. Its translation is CASGPGQRNQPQHF.

The CDR3 protein is CASSLGTEQETQYF. The CDR3, as DNA: TGCGCCAGCAGCTTGGGGACAGAACAAGAGACCCAGTACTTC. The chain couples TRBV5-1 to TRBJ2-5; a weak D match, TRBD1 (6 bases). Trimming took 0 bases from V and 2 from J, leaving 8 bases between them. There are 14 residues in the CDR3. Germline CDR1 is SGHRS and CDR2 is YFSETQ. The variable domain in full, completed from reference TRBV5-1 and TRBJ2-5, reads KAGVTQTPRYLIKTRGQQVTLSCSPISGHRSVSWYQQTPGQGLQFLFEYFSETQRNKGNFPGRFSGRQFSNSRSEMNVSTLELGDSALYLCASSLGTEQETQYFGPGTRLLVL.

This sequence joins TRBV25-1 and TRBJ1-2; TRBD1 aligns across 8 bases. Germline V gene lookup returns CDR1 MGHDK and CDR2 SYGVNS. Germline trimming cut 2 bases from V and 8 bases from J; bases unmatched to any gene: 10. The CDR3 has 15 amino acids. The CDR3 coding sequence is TGTGCCAGCAGTGAACCAGGGTACAGGGGGGGAGGCTACACCTTC. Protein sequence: CASSEPGYRGGGYTF.

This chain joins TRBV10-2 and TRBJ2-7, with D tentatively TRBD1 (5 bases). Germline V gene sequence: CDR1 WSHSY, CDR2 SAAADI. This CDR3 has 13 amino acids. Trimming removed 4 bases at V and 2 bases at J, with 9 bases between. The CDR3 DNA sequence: TGCGCCAGCAGTGGTCCAGGGACCTACGAGCAGTACTTC. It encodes CASSGPGTYEQYF.